The 19 T cell receptor beta chains listed next were all sequenced from one sample in a study of T cell responses to AZD1222 COVID-19 vaccine. The method was immunoSEQ multiplex PCR; TCRdb's version includes in-frame clones alone and lacks a portion of them. The sample holds 100,000 to 150,000 clones, more than 70% seen once. The material was peripheral blood, obtained on day 0 of AZD1222 vaccination. The origin of the receptors is an adult in good health.

In DNA, the CDR3 is TGTGCCAGTAGTCCGGACCCTGTAGGTGGCTACACCTTC. Amino acid sequence: CASSPDPVGGYTF. V gene TRBV19 combines with J gene TRBJ1-2; no firm D call. Trimming cost V 5 bases and J 7 bases, with 14 bases left between them. CDR3 size: 13 residues. The germline V gene encodes CDR1 LNHDA and CDR2 SQIVND (reference sequence).

The V and J genes are TRBV11-2 and TRBJ2-5, with 8 nucleotides matching TRBD2. The CDR3 is 16 amino acids. Germline CDR1 and CDR2: SGHAT and FQNNGV. The junction had 8 bases not matched to a gene; V was cut back by 0 bases and J by 5 bases. The CDR3 sequence is CASSLDSGKGTETQYF. In DNA form, the CDR3 reads TGTGCCAGCAGCTTAGATAGCGGGAAGGGGACGGAGACCCAGTACTTC.

The genes are TRBV4-1 and TRBJ2-1; the D is unclear. The CDR3 consists of 14 residues. Trimming took 0 bases from V and 3 from J, leaving 6 bases between them. Germline CDR1 and CDR2: MGHRA and YSYEKL. The CDR3 DNA follows: TGCGCCAGCAGCCAAGATCAGGTCTACAATGAGCAGTTCTTC. Residues: CASSQDQVYNEQFF.

The chain carries TRBV7-3 and TRBJ2-3; D might be TRBD2 (5 bases). V gave up 5 bases and J gave up 2 bases, with 8 bases separating them. The CDR3 has 13 residues. Germline V gene sequence: CDR1 SGHTA, CDR2 FQGTGA. The DNA of the CDR3 is TGTGCCAGCAGCCAGCGGATCACAGATACGCAGTATTTT. Its translation is CASSQRITDTQYF.

This clone was seen only a few times. V is TRBV18 and J is TRBJ2-1; 9 nucleotides match TRBD1. Germline V CDR1 and CDR2: KGHSH, LQKENI. After removal of 6 bases from V and 7 bases from J, the junction contained 7 bases not matched to a gene. The CDR3 is 14 residues long. The CDR3: CASSPRTGVNEQFF. The CDR3 DNA reads TGTGCCAGCTCCCCTAGGACAGGGGTAAATGAGCAGTTCTTC.

This chain uses TRBV7-2 with TRBJ1-1; D might be TRBD1 (5 bases). Germline V lookup: CDR1 SGHTA, CDR2 FQGNSA. Between the trimmed V and J ends, which lost 4 bases and 0 bases, there was a span of 12 bases. CDR3 length: 15 amino acids. The CDR3 loop reads CASSSREIVNTEAFF. For the CDR3, the DNA is TGTGCCAGCAGCTCCAGGGAAATAGTGAACACTGAAGCTTTCTTT.

This clone has only a few counts. J is TRBJ1-1 and V is TRBV19; TRBD1 is a possible D gene (5 bases). Germline-derived CDR1 and CDR2 are LNHDA and SQIVND (reference sequence). The CDR3 contains 18 residues. V lost 0 bases and J 1 base, leaving 18 bases between the germline ends. CDR3: CASSIDLNTGRWNTEAFF. The CDR3 bases are TGTGCCAGTAGTATAGATCTGAATACGGGACGGTGGAACACTGAAGCTTTCTTT.

The chain carries TRBV2 and TRBJ1-1; D not certain. Germline CDR1 is SNHLY and CDR2 is FYNNEI. The CDR3 runs 13 residues. V gave up 8 bases and J gave up 2 bases, with 12 bases separating them. This CDR3 reads CASRRQHNTEAFF. The CDR3 nucleotides read TGTGCCAGCCGGCGCCAGCATAACACTGAAGCTTTCTTT.

The CDR3 coding sequence is TGCGCCAGCAAGCGAAGGGAAGACTATGGCTACACCTTC. Encoded protein: CASKRREDYGYTF. The V and J genes are TRBV10-1 and TRBJ1-2; no definite D call. There are 13 residues in the CDR3. The V gene's germline CDR1 is WNHNN and CDR2 SYGVQD (reference sequence). Trimming stripped 7 bases from V and 3 bases from J, with 12 bases between.

This chain joins TRBV9 and TRBJ1-4, with TRBD1 matching 7 bases. CDR1 SGDLS and CDR2 YYNGEE come from the germline V gene. V shed 5 bases, J shed 7 bases, and the junction held 11 bases outside the gene matches. This CDR3 region has 15 residues. CDR3 DNA sequence: TGTGCCAGCAGTTTTTCAGGGGGTCGGGGTGAAAAACTGTTTTTT. Its protein product is CASSFSGGRGEKLFF.

The chain combines TRBV5-1 with TRBJ2-2; the match to TRBD1 covers 8 bases. This CDR3 is built from 16 residues. V gave up 4 bases and J gave up 6 bases; unmatched junction bases: 11. Germline CDR1 is SGHRS and CDR2 is YFSETQ. The CDR3 sequence: CASSPIQGAAAGELFF. The DNA of the CDR3 is TGCGCCAGCAGCCCTATTCAGGGGGCGGCAGCCGGGGAGCTGTTTTTT.

The chain uses TRBV30 and TRBJ1-5; tentatively, D is TRBD1 (5 bases). V was cut by 5 bases and J by 0 bases, with 11 bases left in between. The CDR3 has 14 amino acids. Germline V gene sequence: CDR1 GTSNPN, CDR2 SVGIG (reference sequence). CDR3 nucleotides: TGTGCCTGGGCAAAGGGGTATAGCAATCAGCCCCAGCATTTT. This encodes CAWAKGYSNQPQHF.

The CDR3 DNA follows: TGTGCCGCGGCTGAGGGGGCCTATAATTCACCCCTCCACTTT. This codes for CAAAEGAYNSPLHF. This chain joins TRBV10-3 and TRBJ1-6, with D possibly TRBD1 on 6 matching bases. The V end lost 11 bases, the J end lost 2 bases, and 13 bases lay between the germline ends. From germline, CDR1 is ENHRY and CDR2 SYGVKD. This CDR3 comprises 14 residues.

This clone was found a few times. The CDR3 sequence is CASSPRHLATNEKLFF. In DNA form, the CDR3 reads TGTGCCAGCAGCCCCCGACACCTTGCAACTAATGAAAAACTGTTTTTT. The chain joins TRBV9 to TRBJ1-4, with unresolved D. With 4 bases removed from V and 0 bases from J, the gap between germline ends came to 13 bases. CDR1 and CDR2 (germline): SGDLS, YYNGEE. CDR3 length: 16 amino acids. Using reference TRBV9 and TRBJ1-4 for the parts outside the CDR3, the full variable domain is DSGVTQTPKHLITATGQRVTLRCSPRSGDLSVYWYQQSLDQGLQFLIQYYNGEERAKGNILERFSAQQFPDLHSELNLSSLELGDSALYFCASSPRHLATNEKLFFGSGTQLSVL.

The chain links TRBV4-3 to TRBJ2-1; 14 nucleotides line up with TRBD2. The germline V gene has CDR1 LGHNA and CDR2 YSLEER. There are 16 residues in the CDR3. V lost 0 bases, J lost 6 bases, and 1 base stayed unmatched. Here the CDR3 DNA reads TGCGCCAGCAGCCAAGAGGGGACTAGCGGGAGCAATGAGCAGTTCTTC. Residues: CASSQEGTSGSNEQFF.

The chain links TRBV5-1 to TRBJ2-5, with 7 bases aligning to TRBD1. This CDR3 is 15 amino acids long. V shed 4 bases and J 1 base; nucleotides not matched to a gene: 7. Germline V gene data show CDR1 as SGHRS and CDR2 as YFSETQ. CDR3 residues: CASSAQQGTQETQYF. CDR3 DNA: TGCGCCAGCAGCGCCCAACAGGGGACCCAAGAGACCCAGTACTTC.

The chain uses TRBV19 and TRBJ2-3, with D maybe TRBD2 (6 bases). The ends were cut back, 3 bases at V and 4 bases at J, with 14 bases in the middle. Germline loops: CDR1 LNHDA, CDR2 SQIVND (reference sequence). This CDR3 contains 15 residues. DNA for the CDR3: TGTGCCAGTAGTATCACGGGGGACGCCGCAGATACGCAGTATTTT. Translated: CASSITGDAADTQYF.

The chain is built from TRBV7-9 and TRBJ2-5, with 7 positions matching TRBD2. The V gene end was trimmed by 5 bases and the J gene end by 5 bases; junction bases not matched to a gene: 8. CDR1 and CDR2 from the germline V gene are SEHNR and FQNEAQ (reference sequence). There are 14 residues in the CDR3. DNA for the CDR3: TGTGCCAGCAGCAACCAGGGAGGGGCGGAGACCCAGTACTTC. Protein: CASSNQGGAETQYF.

V usage is TRBV28 and J usage is TRBJ1-1; no definite D call. Germline V gene data show CDR1 as MDHEN and CDR2 as SYDVKM. V was pared by 5 bases and J by 4 bases, with 8 bases between. This CDR3 region has 12 residues. The chain's CDR3 is CASSDQTTEAFF. The CDR3 DNA sequence: TGTGCCAGCAGTGACCAGACCACTGAAGCTTTCTTT.